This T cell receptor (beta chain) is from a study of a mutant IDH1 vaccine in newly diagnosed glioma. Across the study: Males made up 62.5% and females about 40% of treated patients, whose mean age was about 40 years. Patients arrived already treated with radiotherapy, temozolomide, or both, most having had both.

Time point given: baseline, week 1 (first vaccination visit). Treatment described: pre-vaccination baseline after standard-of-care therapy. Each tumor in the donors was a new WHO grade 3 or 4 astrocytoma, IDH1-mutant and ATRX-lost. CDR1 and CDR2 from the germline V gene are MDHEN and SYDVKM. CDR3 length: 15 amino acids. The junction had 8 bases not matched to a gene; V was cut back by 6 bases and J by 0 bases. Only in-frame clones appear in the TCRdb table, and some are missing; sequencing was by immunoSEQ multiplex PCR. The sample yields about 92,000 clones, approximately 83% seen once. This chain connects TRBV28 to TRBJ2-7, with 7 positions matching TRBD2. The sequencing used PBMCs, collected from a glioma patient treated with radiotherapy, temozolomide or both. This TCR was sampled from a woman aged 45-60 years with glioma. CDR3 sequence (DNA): TGTGCCAGCAGCCCCGCAGCGGGGAGCTCCTACGAGCAGTACTTC. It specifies CASSPAAGSSYEQYF.